What follows describes a single T cell receptor beta chain. Extracted RNA was reverse transcribed, and the resulting cDNA served as sequencing template. Clones were sequenced by immunoSEQ multiplex PCR, and TCRdb holds only the in-frame ones, with some missing. The sample includes fewer than 5,500 clones, 50% to 70% of them seen just once. This record belongs to a study of CD8+ T cells in alopecia areata. Study summary: Each of the treated patients was given oral tofacitinib, 5 to 10 mg twice daily, for moderate-to-severe alopecia areata.

The CDR3 length is 17 residues. V lost 3 bases, J lost 5 bases, and 19 bases lay in between. Germline V gene lookup returns CDR1 SGHVS and CDR2 FNYEAQ. Treatment described: oral pan-JAK inhibitor, 5-10 mg twice daily. Patients with alopecia areata provided lesional scalp punch biopsies as well as peripheral blood. Specimen: skin, collected at week 4, from a patient treated with tofacitinib. V usage is TRBV7-6 and J usage is TRBJ2-2; D might be TRBD2 (7 bases). This TCR was recovered from a human donor with alopecia areata. CDR3: CASSFYRAGGWTGELFF. The CDR3 DNA sequence: TGTGCCAGCAGCTTTTACAGGGCCGGGGGGTGGACCGGGGAGCTGTTTTTT.